The 10 T cell receptor beta chains below come from one sample, sequenced in a study of T cell repertoires in cytomegalovirus infection. One entry per CDR3 protein, called by TCRdb with MiXCR from the reads. The sample includes about 310,000 distinct CDR3 sequences, 15% to 20% of them seen just once. Sequencing was carried out using PBMCs. The receptor source for this set is a human donor in good health (CMV status not recorded). Some clones in this sample may be carry-over from other donors' samples.

The genes are TRBV18 and TRBJ1-1; D not certain. Germline V gene sequence: CDR1 KGHSH, CDR2 LQKENI. The CDR3 length is 15 residues. With 6 bases removed from V and 7 bases from J, the gap between germline ends came to 21 bases. The DNA of the CDR3 is TGTGCCAGCTCGCCAAGATTCGGCCGGTTCGGTGAAGCTTTCTTT. Translating gives CASSPRFGRFGEAFF.

This sequence joins TRBV7-9 and TRBJ2-1; 11 bases map to TRBD2. The CDR3 spans 17 residues. The germline CDR1 and CDR2 sequences are SEHNR and FQNEAQ (reference sequence). V trimming: 5 bases; J trimming: 4 bases; junction bases outside the gene matches: 10. CDR3 sequence: CASSPPLAGGVYNEQFF. In nucleotides, the CDR3 is TGTGCCAGCAGCCCTCCCTTAGCGGGGGGGGTTTACAATGAGCAGTTCTTC.

This clonotype was recorded at least ten times. The rearrangement links TRBV11-2 to TRBJ1-1, with D possibly matching TRBD1 (6 bases). V was shortened by 1 base and J by 5 bases, with 14 bases between the two germline ends. This CDR3 spans 15 amino acids. Germline V CDR1 and CDR2: SGHAT, FQNNGV. CDR3 coding DNA: TGTGCCAGCAGCTTAGGAAGGGGAAGGGGGACTGAAGCTTTCTTT. Translating it yields CASSLGRGRGTEAFF.

The gene calls are TRBV6-5 and TRBJ2-1; 12 bases are a match to TRBD2. Germline V gene lookup returns CDR1 MNHEY and CDR2 SVGAGI. With 0 bases clipped from V and 3 bases from J, the junction kept 3 bases outside the gene matches. The CDR3 totals 17 residues. The CDR3: CASSYSLAGGNYNEQFF. CDR3 nucleotide sequence: TGTGCCAGCAGTTACTCTCTAGCGGGGGGGAACTACAATGAGCAGTTCTTC.

This clonotype has a count of ten or more. This chain links TRBV20-1 with TRBJ2-7; the match to TRBD2 covers 11 bases. Germline CDR1 reads DFQATT; CDR2 reads SNEGSKA (reference sequence). The CDR3 covers 15 residues. After removal of 3 bases from V and 6 bases from J, the junction contained 10 bases not matched to a gene. This CDR3 is CSASVLAGGIGEQYF. As DNA, the CDR3 is TGCAGTGCTAGTGTCCTAGCGGGGGGAATCGGCGAGCAGTACTTC.

This clonotype was counted at least ten times. CDR3 nucleotides: TGTGCCAGCAGCCCCCAGAGCGGGACACAAGAGACCCAGTACTTC. Its protein is CASSPQSGTQETQYF. The chain joins TRBV7-8 to TRBJ2-5; TRBD2 might be the D (7 bases). The CDR3 has 15 amino acids. Trimming cost V 5 bases and J 2 bases, with 15 bases left between them. The V gene's germline CDR1 is SGHVS and CDR2 FQNEAQ.

In its sample, this clonotype was seen many times. The genes are TRBV7-2 and TRBJ2-3; D is unclear. Deletions cut 3 bases from V and 5 bases from J, with 15 bases between. The CDR3 spans 15 residues. Germline CDR1 and CDR2: SGHTA and FQGNSA. The CDR3 reads CASSLHYSPKDTQYF. CDR3 sequence (DNA): TGTGCCAGCAGCTTGCACTATTCCCCTAAAGATACGCAGTATTTT.

V gene TRBV29-1 combines with J gene TRBJ2-7, with D possibly matching TRBD2 (5 bases). Per the germline V gene, CDR1 is SQVTM and CDR2 is ANQGSEA. The CDR3 is made up of 13 amino acids. Trimming left V 5 bases short and J 3 bases short, with 14 bases between. The CDR3 coding sequence is TGCAGCGTTCGTTGGTCGGGATTCTACGAGCAGTACTTC. Translating it yields CSVRWSGFYEQYF.

Regarding this clonotype: A read error is possible here, since a much larger clone lies one base away. V gene TRBV7-8 combines with J gene TRBJ2-5; the D call may be TRBD1 or TRBD2 (5 bases each). V dropped 4 bases and J dropped 7 bases, with 16 bases sitting between them. The CDR3 loop spans 14 amino acids. Looked up from germline, CDR1 is SGHVS and CDR2 is FQNEAQ. The CDR3 DNA reads TGTGCCAGCAGCTGGGACCAGAGAGGAGGGACCCAGTACTTC. Encoded protein: CASSWDQRGGTQYF.

The chain couples TRBV5-1 to TRBJ1-1, with a tentative D call TRBD1 (5 bases). From germline, CDR1 is SGHRS and CDR2 YFSETQ. V was cut by 4 bases and J by 1 base, with 14 bases left in between. The CDR3 loop spans 15 amino acids. The CDR3 reads CASSTTGPSNTEAFF. As DNA, the CDR3 is TGCGCCAGCAGCACTACGGGACCTTCGAACACTGAAGCTTTCTTT.